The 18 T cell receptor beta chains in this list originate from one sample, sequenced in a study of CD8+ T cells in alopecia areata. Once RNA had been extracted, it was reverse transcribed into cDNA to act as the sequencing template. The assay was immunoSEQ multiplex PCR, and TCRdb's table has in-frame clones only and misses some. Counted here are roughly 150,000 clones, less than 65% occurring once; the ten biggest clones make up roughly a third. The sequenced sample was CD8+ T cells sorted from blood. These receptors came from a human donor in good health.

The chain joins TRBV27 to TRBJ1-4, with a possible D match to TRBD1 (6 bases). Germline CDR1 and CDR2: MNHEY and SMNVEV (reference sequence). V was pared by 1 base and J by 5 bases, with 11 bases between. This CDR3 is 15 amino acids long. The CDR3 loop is CASSLFQGRNEKLFF. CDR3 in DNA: TGTGCCAGCAGTTTATTTCAGGGGCGGAATGAAAAACTGTTTTTT.

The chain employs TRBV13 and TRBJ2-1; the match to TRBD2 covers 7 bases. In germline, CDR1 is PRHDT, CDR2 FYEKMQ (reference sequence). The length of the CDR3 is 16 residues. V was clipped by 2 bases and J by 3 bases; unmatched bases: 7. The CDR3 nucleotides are TGTGCCAGCAGCTTAACTGGCCTAGCGGACTACAATGAGCAGTTCTTC. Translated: CASSLTGLADYNEQFF.

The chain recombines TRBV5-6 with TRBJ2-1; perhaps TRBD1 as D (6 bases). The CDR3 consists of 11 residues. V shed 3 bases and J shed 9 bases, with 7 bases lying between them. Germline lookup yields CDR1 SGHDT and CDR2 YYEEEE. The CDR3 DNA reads TGTGCCAGCAGCTCAGGGGTTGAGCAGTTCTTC. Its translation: CASSSGVEQFF.

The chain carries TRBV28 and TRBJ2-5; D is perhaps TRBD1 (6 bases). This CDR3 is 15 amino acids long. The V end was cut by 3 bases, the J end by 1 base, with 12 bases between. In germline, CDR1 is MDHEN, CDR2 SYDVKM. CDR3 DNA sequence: TGTGCCAGCAGTTTCCCCATGGACAGCCAAGAGACCCAGTACTTC. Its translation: CASSFPMDSQETQYF.

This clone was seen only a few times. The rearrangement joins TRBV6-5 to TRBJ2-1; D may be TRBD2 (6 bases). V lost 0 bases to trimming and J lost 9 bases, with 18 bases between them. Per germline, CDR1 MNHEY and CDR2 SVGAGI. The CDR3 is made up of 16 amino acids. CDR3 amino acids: CASSYSNPGAGFEQFF. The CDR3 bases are TGTGCCAGCAGTTACTCGAATCCCGGGGCGGGATTTGAGCAGTTCTTC.

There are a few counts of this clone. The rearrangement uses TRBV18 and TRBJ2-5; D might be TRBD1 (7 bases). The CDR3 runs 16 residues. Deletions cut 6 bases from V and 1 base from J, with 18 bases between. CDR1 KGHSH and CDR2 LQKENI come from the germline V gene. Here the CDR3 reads CASSPWMEGAQETQYF. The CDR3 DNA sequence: TGTGCCAGCTCCCCCTGGATGGAGGGGGCCCAAGAGACCCAGTACTTC.

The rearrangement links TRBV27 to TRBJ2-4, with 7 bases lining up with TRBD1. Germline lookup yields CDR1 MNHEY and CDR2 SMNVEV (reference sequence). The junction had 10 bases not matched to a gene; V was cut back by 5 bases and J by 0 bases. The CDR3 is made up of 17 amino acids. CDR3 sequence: CASSPPGQKIAKNIQYF. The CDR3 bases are TGTGCCAGCAGTCCTCCGGGACAGAAAATAGCCAAAAACATTCAGTACTTC.

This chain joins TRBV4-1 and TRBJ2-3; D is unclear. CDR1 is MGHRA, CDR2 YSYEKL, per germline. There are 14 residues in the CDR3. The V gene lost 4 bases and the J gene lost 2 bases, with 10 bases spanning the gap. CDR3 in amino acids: CASSPESLTDTQYF. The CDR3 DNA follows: TGCGCCAGCAGCCCGGAATCACTCACAGATACGCAGTATTTT.

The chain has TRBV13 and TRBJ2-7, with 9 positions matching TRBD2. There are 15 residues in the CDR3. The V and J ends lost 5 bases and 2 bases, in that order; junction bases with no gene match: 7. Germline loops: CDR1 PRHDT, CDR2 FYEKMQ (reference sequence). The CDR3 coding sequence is TGTGCCAGCAGCCCTAGCGGGGCCCCCACCTACGAGCAGTACTTC. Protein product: CASSPSGAPTYEQYF.

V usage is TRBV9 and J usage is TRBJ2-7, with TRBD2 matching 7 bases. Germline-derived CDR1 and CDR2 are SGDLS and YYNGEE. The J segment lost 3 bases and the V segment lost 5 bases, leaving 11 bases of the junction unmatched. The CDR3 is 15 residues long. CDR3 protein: CASSATGTNLYEQYF. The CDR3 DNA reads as TGTGCCAGCAGTGCTACCGGGACTAACCTCTACGAGCAGTACTTC. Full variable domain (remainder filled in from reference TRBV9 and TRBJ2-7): DSGVTQTPKHLITATGQRVTLRCSPRSGDLSVYWYQQSLDQGLQFLIQYYNGEERAKGNILERFSAQQFPDLHSELNLSSLELGDSALYFCASSATGTNLYEQYFGPGTRLTVT.

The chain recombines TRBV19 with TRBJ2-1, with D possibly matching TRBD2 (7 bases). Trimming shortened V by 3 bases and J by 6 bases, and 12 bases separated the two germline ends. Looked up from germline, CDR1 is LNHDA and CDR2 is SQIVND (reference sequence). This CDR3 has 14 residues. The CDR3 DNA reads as TGTGCCAGTAGTATCGGGGGGCTAGTCAATGAGCAGTTCTTC. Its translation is CASSIGGLVNEQFF.

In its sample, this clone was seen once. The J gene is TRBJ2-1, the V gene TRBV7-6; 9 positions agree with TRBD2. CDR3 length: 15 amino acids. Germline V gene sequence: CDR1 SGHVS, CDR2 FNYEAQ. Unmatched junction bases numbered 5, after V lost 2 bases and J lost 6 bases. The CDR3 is CASSLRREGRNEQFF. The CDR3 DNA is TGTGCCAGCAGCTTAAGGCGGGAGGGCCGCAATGAGCAGTTCTTC.

The CDR3 nucleotides read TGCAGCGTTGTGGGGGCCCAGGTGGGCATTTACGAGCAGTACTTC. It encodes CSVVGAQVGIYEQYF. This chain joins TRBV29-1 and TRBJ2-7; a possible D gene is TRBD1 (6 bases). The V gene's germline CDR1 is SQVTM and CDR2 ANQGSEA. The CDR3 contains 15 residues. Trimming took off 4 bases at V and 4 bases at J, with 20 bases between the two ends.

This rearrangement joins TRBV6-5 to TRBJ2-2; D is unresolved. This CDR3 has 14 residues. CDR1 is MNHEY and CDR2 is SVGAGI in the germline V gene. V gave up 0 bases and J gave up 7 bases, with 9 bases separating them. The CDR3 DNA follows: TGTGCCAGCAGTTACTCGATTGATAACGGGGAGCTGTTTTTT. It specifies CASSYSIDNGELFF.

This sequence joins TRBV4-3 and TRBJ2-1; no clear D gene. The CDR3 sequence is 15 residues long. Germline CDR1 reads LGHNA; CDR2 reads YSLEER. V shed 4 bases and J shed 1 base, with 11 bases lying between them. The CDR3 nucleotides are TGCGCCAGCAGCCGGACGCATGAATCCTACAATGAGCAGTTCTTC. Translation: CASSRTHESYNEQFF.

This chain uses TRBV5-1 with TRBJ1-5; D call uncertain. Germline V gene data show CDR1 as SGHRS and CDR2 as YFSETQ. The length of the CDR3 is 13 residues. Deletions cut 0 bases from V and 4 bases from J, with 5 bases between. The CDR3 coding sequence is TGCGCCAGCAGCTTGGGGGTAAATCAGCCCCAGCATTTT. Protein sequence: CASSLGVNQPQHF.

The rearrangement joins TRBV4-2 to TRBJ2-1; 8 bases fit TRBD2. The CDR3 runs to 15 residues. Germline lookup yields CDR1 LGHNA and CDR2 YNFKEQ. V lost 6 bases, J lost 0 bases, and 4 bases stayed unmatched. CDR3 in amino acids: CASRQTSDSYNEQFF. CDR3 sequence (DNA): TGTGCCAGCAGGCAGACTAGCGACTCCTACAATGAGCAGTTCTTC.

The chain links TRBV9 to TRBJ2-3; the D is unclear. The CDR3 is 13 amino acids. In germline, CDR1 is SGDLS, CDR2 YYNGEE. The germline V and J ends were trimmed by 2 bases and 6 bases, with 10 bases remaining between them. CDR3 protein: CASSVISEDTQYF. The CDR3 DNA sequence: TGTGCCAGCAGCGTCATATCGGAGGATACGCAGTATTTT. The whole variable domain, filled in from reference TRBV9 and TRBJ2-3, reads DSGVTQTPKHLITATGQRVTLRCSPRSGDLSVYWYQQSLDQGLQFLIQYYNGEERAKGNILERFSAQQFPDLHSELNLSSLELGDSALYFCASSVISEDTQYFGPGTRLTVL.